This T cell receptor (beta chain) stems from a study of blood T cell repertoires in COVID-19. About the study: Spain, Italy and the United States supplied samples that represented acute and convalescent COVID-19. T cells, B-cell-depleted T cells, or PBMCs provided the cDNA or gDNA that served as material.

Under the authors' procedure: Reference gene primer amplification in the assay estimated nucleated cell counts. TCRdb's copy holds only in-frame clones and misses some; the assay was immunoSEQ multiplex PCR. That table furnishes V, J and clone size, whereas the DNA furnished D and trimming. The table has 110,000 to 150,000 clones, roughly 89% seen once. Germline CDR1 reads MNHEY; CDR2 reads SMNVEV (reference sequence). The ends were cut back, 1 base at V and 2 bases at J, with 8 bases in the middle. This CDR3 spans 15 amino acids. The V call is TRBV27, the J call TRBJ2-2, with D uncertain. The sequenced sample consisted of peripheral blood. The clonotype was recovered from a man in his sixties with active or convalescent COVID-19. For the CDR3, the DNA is TGTGCCAGCAGTTTATGGGCAGCAAACACCGGGGAGCTGTTTTTT. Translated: CASSLWAANTGELFF.